What follows is one T cell receptor beta chain and its context. This specimen comes from a study of T cell responses to AZD1222 COVID-19 vaccine. The ends were cut back, 8 bases at V and 3 bases at J, with 8 bases in the middle. CDR1 is MNHEY, CDR2 SVGAGI, per germline. The CDR3 contains 13 residues. Some clones are missing from TCRdb's copy, which holds only in-frame ones; the method was immunoSEQ multiplex PCR. Among roughly 100,000 clones listed, nearly 90% were seen once. The TCR sequence derives from an adult in good health. This chain connects TRBV6-5 to TRBJ2-6; D is unresolved. Sequencing was performed on peripheral blood, taken on day 0 of AZD1222 vaccination. CDR3 DNA: TGTGCCAGCGACCCTCGTGGGGCCAACGTCCTGACTTTC. Its protein product is CASDPRGANVLTF.